The clone carrying this T cell receptor beta chain was recorded many times. Antigen specificity is unknown. Germline V gene data show CDR1 as SGHRS and CDR2 as YFSETQ. CDR3 length: 15 residues. V lost 4 bases, J lost 1 base, and 7 bases stayed unmatched. It was with previously described methods and listed TCR primers that bulk TCR libraries were made. TCRdb called the PCR reads again in MiXCR, with one record for every CDR3 protein. The table includes about 640,000 distinct CDR3 sequences, just under 20% detected once. The record originates from a study of molecular identifiers for immune sequencing clone quantification. Study outcomes and limitations: Identical barcode-sharing TCR molecules could lead to underestimated sizes for highly expanded clones. Among some 910,000 naive cells, as was reported, spiked Jurkat TCR RNA from one cell was detectable.

Construction of naive CD8 libraries employed roughly 18,000 to 1,100,000 sorted cells together with 10%, 30% or 50% RNA. This receptor was taken from a human donor in good health. Some libraries in this study had Jurkat cell RNA spiked in. Source material: naive CD8+ T cells from blood, with Jurkat cell RNA spiked in. As for subset: FACS-sorted CD8+CD4-CCR7+CD45RA+ naive T cells. The chain employs TRBV5-1 and TRBJ1-1; 7 positions match TRBD1. DNA of the CDR3: TGCGCCAGCAGCATACCGACAGGGCCGAACACTGAAGCTTTCTTT. Encoded protein: CASSIPTGPNTEAFF.